This TCR beta chain is from a study of graft-versus-host responses after intestinal transplantation. Turning to the study itself: Recipients across the board were started on anti-thymocyte globulin induction, then kept on tacrolimus and steroids for around three years.

Details on this clone: Antigen unknown.

The assay was immunoSEQ multiplex PCR, and TCRdb's table has in-frame clones only and misses some. The sample consists of some 87,000 clones, 85% to 95% of them appearing once. The CDR3 spans 14 residues. This rearrangement joins TRBV21-1 to TRBJ2-7; TRBD1, the table's D call, lacks a check against the DNA. TRBV21-1 has pseudogene status. The sample in question was unstimulated CD8+ T cells sorted from spleen or lymph node cells, obtained before transplant. The TCR originated in a human donor who was the organ donor for an intestinal transplant. CDR3 protein: CASSKALTGGEQYF. The CDR3 DNA reads TGTGCCAGCAGCAAAGCGCTGACAGGGGGCGAGCAGTACTTC.